Given below is one T cell receptor beta chain in context. The entry originates in a study of blood T cell repertoires in COVID-19. Study-wide background: Italy, Spain and the United States were the sources of the convalescent and acute COVID-19 samples.

There are 14 residues in the CDR3. Germline-derived CDR1 and CDR2 are MDHEN and SYDVKM. V lost 4 bases and J lost 2, with 9 bases in between. Some clones are missing from TCRdb's copy, which holds only in-frame ones; the method was immunoSEQ multiplex PCR. In the table there are 60,000 to 75,000 clones, approximately 87% of which are singletons. The clonotype originates from a man aged 50 to 59 with active COVID-19. V usage is TRBV28 and J usage is TRBJ1-5, with D hard to call. The sequencing sample was made of peripheral blood. The CDR3 DNA reads TGTGCCAGCAGTTATCCGGTCGGCAATCAGCCCCAGCATTTT. Protein sequence: CASSYPVGNQPQHF.